A single T cell receptor beta chain is shown here with its context. As yet, its antigen is unknown. This sample's treatment: around 19 received Ad26.COV2.S at low or high dose, single or two shots; five or six received placebo; per-sample allocation not given. Day 63 following the first vaccine or placebo injection was when the samples were taken. Profiled with immunoSEQ multiplex PCR; TCRdb holds only in-frame clones, not every one. The sample shows about 480,000 clones, roughly 87% of them seen only once. This entry is derived from a study of Ad26.COV2.S vaccination and SARS-CoV-2 variants. Study details: Dosing was one shot or two shots 56 days apart. Study-wide results and caveats: The authors reported substantial breadth in spike-specific CD8+ and CD4+ T cell responses after vaccination. Researchers reported similar non-spike TCR breadth in vaccine and placebo recipients.

Material: peripheral blood, obtained in a trial of Ad26.COV2.S vaccine versus placebo. The TCR originated in a person aged 18-60 years who received the Ad26.COV2.S COVID-19 vaccine or a placebo.

As DNA, the CDR3 is TGTGCCAGCGGGGTGGGTTGGAAGACCCAGTACTTC. Its translation: CASGVGWKTQYF. The chain joins TRBV28 to TRBJ2-5; no definite D call. This CDR3 is built from 12 residues. The germline V and J ends were trimmed by 8 bases and 6 bases, with 13 bases remaining between them. CDR1 is MDHEN, CDR2 SYDVKM, per germline. The full variable domain, with the rest looked up from reference TRBV28 and TRBJ2-5, is DVKVTQSSRYLVKRTGEKVFLECVQDMDHENMFWYRQDPGLGLRLIYFSYDVKMKEKGDIPEGYSVSREKKERFSLILESASTNQTSMYLCASGVGWKTQYFGPGTRLLVL.